Listed below are T cell receptor beta chains from one sample, sequenced in a study of cytomegalovirus exposure and HLA in healthy donors. Assay: immunoSEQ multiplex PCR; the TCRdb copy retains only in-frame clones and omits some. Among about 130,000 clones, approximately 85% were seen once, and the ten largest hold about 6.7%. Sequencing was performed on PBMCs. Receptors originate from a woman in her twenties or thirties in good health and CMV-seropositive. The CDR3 runs from the conserved cysteine through the conserved F or W. The order of the fields is D gene, CDR3 length, clone size, J gene, V gene, CDR3 DNA, CDR3 protein. The D gene is left open where the match is weak. Clone size is stated in some rows and not others, as once, few, many or a class when expanded.

-	14	-	TRBJ1-2	TRBV30	TGTGCCTGGAGTCCACTCGGGGGGGCCGGTGGCTACACCTTC	CAWSPLGGAGGYTF
TRBD1	12	-	TRBJ2-5	TRBV5-1	TGCGCCAGTAGACAGGGGGAAGAGACCCAGTACTTC	CASRQGEETQYF
TRBD2	16	-	TRBJ2-1	TRBV4-2	TGTGCCAGCAGCCAAGTGAGCGGGGGGGCCTACAATGAGCAGTTCTTC	CASSQVSGGAYNEQFF
-	14	-	TRBJ1-1	TRBV9	TGTGCCAGCGCCCCGGGGGGGACCGACACTGAAGCTTTCTTT	CASAPGGTDTEAFF
TRBD1	15	-	TRBJ2-5	TRBV5-1	TGCGCCAGCAGCTTGGCCGGGACAGGGGAAGAGACCCAGTACTTC	CASSLAGTGEETQYF
-	16	-	TRBJ1-4	TRBV6-1	TGTGCCAGCAGTGCGGGGGGGCTGAGAACTAATGAAAAACTGTTTTTT	CASSAGGLRTNEKLFF
TRBD1	14	-	TRBJ2-5	TRBV7-7	TGTGCCAGCAGCGACGGACAGGTCCAAGAGACCCAGTACTTC	CASSDGQVQETQYF
-	15	-	TRBJ1-4	TRBV5-8	TGTGCCAGCAGCTTGGTTTACAGCTTTAATGAAAAACTGTTTTTT	CASSLVYSFNEKLFF
-	13	-	TRBJ1-5	TRBV6-6	TGTGCCAGCAGTGGACAGAGCAATCAGCCCCAGCATTTT	CASSGQSNQPQHF
-	15	-	TRBJ2-3	TRBV4-1	TGCGCCAGCAGCCCGAACTCGATTAGCACAGATACGCAGTATTTT	CASSPNSISTDTQYF
TRBD1	15	-	TRBJ1-6	TRBV6-6	TGTGCCAGCAGTTACTCCGGACAGGGACCAACTCCCCTCCACTTT	CASSYSGQGPTPLHF
-	15	-	TRBJ1-2	TRBV5-1	TGCGCCAGCAGCCCGGGGAGCCAGTTTACTAATGGCTACACCTTC	CASSPGSQFTNGYTF
-	14	-	TRBJ2-7	TRBV5-1	TGCGCCAGCACCCTTTCACCCGGTGGGCACGAGCAGTACTTC	CASTLSPGGHEQYF
-	15	once	TRBJ2-2	TRBV5-1	TGCGCCAGCAGCCCCGGGTCCTACGGTGCCGGGGAGCTGTTTTTT	CASSPGSYGAGELFF
TRBD1	14	-	TRBJ2-1	TRBV5-1	TGCGCCAGCAGCTTGGCAGGGACAGGGGATGAGCAGTTCTTC	CASSLAGTGDEQFF
-	13	few	TRBJ1-2	TRBV27	TGTGCCAGCAGTTTATCGCCGGGTTGGGGCTACACCTTC	CASSLSPGWGYTF
TRBD1	16	-	TRBJ1-1	TRBV7-9	TGTGCCAGCAGCTGGTCTCCGGACAGGGCTAACACTGAAGCTTTCTTT	CASSWSPDRANTEAFF
TRBD1	15	-	TRBJ2-7	TRBV4-1	TGCGCCAGCAGCCGTGACGACAGGGGGCTCTACGAGCAGTACTTC	CASSRDDRGLYEQYF
-	14	-	TRBJ1-1	TRBV9	TGTGCCAGCAGCGTAGAGGACAGGAACACTGAAGCTTTCTTT	CASSVEDRNTEAFF
-	14	once	TRBJ2-1	TRBV19	TGTGCCAGTAGGGGGGGTAGCGCCCACAATGAGCAGTTCTTC	CASRGGSAHNEQFF
TRBD1	16	-	TRBJ1-1	TRBV28	TGTGCCAGCAGTCACCCGACAGGGTTGATCGACACTGAAGCTTTCTTT	CASSHPTGLIDTEAFF
-	14	-	TRBJ2-2	TRBV2	TGTGCCAGCAGTGAGGGAGAGAACACCGGGGAGCTGTTTTTT	CASSEGENTGELFF
-	13	-	TRBJ1-2	TRBV2	TGTGCCAGCAGCGCGGCCTGGGGAGGCGGCTACACCTTC	CASSAAWGGGYTF
TRBD1	14	-	TRBJ1-1	TRBV6-5	TGTGCCAGCAGGGGACAGGGGATGAACACTGAAGCTTTCTTT	CASRGQGMNTEAFF
TRBD1	14	-	TRBJ2-7	TRBV28	TGTGCCAGCAGTGATACAGGGGCTCGCTACGAGCAGTACTTC	CASSDTGARYEQYF
-	15	-	TRBJ2-2	TRBV11-2	TGTGCCAGCAGCTTAGTACCGGCGGCAGCCGGGGAGCTGTTTTTT	CASSLVPAAAGELFF
-	18	-	TRBJ1-1	TRBV5-1	TGCGCCAGCAGCAATCTGATCAGTGGCAGGCAAGGGGTCACTGAAGCTTTCTTT	CASSNLISGRQGVTEAFF
TRBD2	16	-	TRBJ2-5	TRBV10-3	TGTGCCATCAGTGAGTTGTTAGCGGGGGGGATCGAGACCCAGTACTTC	CAISELLAGGIETQYF
TRBD1	15	-	TRBJ2-7	TRBV5-1	TGCGCCAGCAGCATCACGGGGACAGGGGTCTACGAGCAGTACTTC	CASSITGTGVYEQYF
TRBD2	15	-	TRBJ2-5	TRBV7-2	TGTGCCAGCAGCCGCCTTGGCGGGGGCCAAGAGACCCAGTACTTC	CASSRLGGGQETQYF